The 26 T cell receptor beta chains given below trace back to one sample, sequenced in a study of early stage breast cancer tumors. The table came from immunoSEQ multiplex PCR; TCRdb's copy has only in-frame clones and leaves some out. The sample records fewer than 80,000 clones, approximately 80% being singletons. What was sequenced was blood. These receptor sequences come from a person aged 40-50 years with breast cancer.

The CDR3 loop reads CASSQDSQTYEQYF. CDR3 DNA sequence: TGTGCCAGCAGCCAAGACTCACAGACCTACGAGCAGTACTTC. V is TRBV14 and J is TRBJ2-7, with D uncertain. CDR1 and CDR2 from the germline V gene are SGHDN and FVKESK. The CDR3 covers 14 residues. V dropped 0 bases and J dropped 2 bases, with 8 bases sitting between them. Combining the CDR3 with reference TRBV14 and TRBJ2-7 gives the whole variable domain EAGVTQFPSHSVIEKGQTVTLRCDPISGHDNLYWYRRVMGKEIKFLLHFVKESKQDESGMPNNRFLAERTGGTYSTLKVQPAELEDSGVYFCASSQDSQTYEQYFGPGTRLTVT.

The chain recombines TRBV19 with TRBJ2-7; D is ambiguous. Trimming removed 7 bases at V and 5 bases at J, with 15 bases between. This CDR3 contains 13 residues. Germline V CDR1 and CDR2: LNHDA, SQIVND (reference sequence). CDR3 region: CASIIQCEDEQYF. DNA of the CDR3: TGTGCCAGTATAATTCAATGTGAAGACGAGCAGTACTTC.

The chain carries TRBV5-6 and TRBJ1-1; D gene uncertain. Germline V gene lookup returns CDR1 SGHDT and CDR2 YYEEEE. CDR3 length: 16 residues. V lost 1 base, J lost 0 bases, and 13 bases lay in between. Here the CDR3 DNA reads TGTGCCAGCAGCTTGCCGAGGCACGGGATGAACACTGAAGCTTTCTTT. The encoded protein is CASSLPRHGMNTEAFF.

The chain couples TRBV11-2 to TRBJ2-7; D unclear. Germline V CDR1 and CDR2: SGHAT, FQNNGV. This CDR3 region has 14 residues. Trimming took off 1 base at V and 2 bases at J, with 9 bases between the two ends. The CDR3 sequence is CASSLGFRAYEQYF. CDR3 sequence (DNA): TGTGCCAGCAGCTTAGGCTTCCGGGCCTACGAGCAGTACTTC.

This chain joins TRBV28 and TRBJ1-5, with D possibly matching TRBD1 (5 bases). The CDR3 loop spans 15 amino acids. The germline CDR1 and CDR2 sequences are MDHEN and SYDVKM. Between the trimmed V and J ends, which lost 6 bases and 2 bases, there was a span of 14 bases. CDR3: CASRDSGFRNQPQHF. CDR3 sequence (DNA): TGTGCCAGCAGGGACTCAGGGTTTCGCAATCAGCCCCAGCATTTT.

This clone showed up just once. The chain joins TRBV13 to TRBJ2-1, with no clear D. The germline CDR1 and CDR2 sequences are PRHDT and FYEKMQ (reference sequence). Deletions cut 2 bases from V and 3 bases from J, with 11 bases between. The CDR3 runs to 15 residues. CDR3 residues: CASSLLGSGYNEQFF. CDR3 bases: TGTGCCAGCAGCTTATTAGGCTCGGGCTACAATGAGCAGTTCTTC.

The chain couples TRBV27 to TRBJ2-3; 8 bases align to TRBD2. CDR1 is MNHEY and CDR2 is SMNVEV in the germline V gene (reference sequence). The V gene end was trimmed by 1 base and the J gene end by 1 base; junction bases not matched to a gene: 13. This CDR3 contains 19 residues. CDR3 sequence: CASSLWSVLGAGGTDTQYF. CDR3 sequence (DNA): TGTGCCAGCAGTTTATGGTCGGTATTAGGAGCGGGGGGCACAGATACGCAGTATTTT.

The chain has TRBV28 and TRBJ2-7; D ambiguous. Deletions cut 6 bases from V and 3 bases from J, with 6 bases between. Germline V lookup: CDR1 MDHEN, CDR2 SYDVKM. The CDR3 has 11 residues. Here the CDR3 DNA reads TGTGCCAGCAGCCCCCGCTACGAGCAGTACTTC. Amino acids: CASSPRYEQYF.

The V and J genes are TRBV19 and TRBJ1-5; D unclear. Trimming removed 3 bases from V and 2 bases from J, with 17 bases in between. This CDR3 contains 17 residues. Germline CDR1 LNHDA, CDR2 SQIVND (reference sequence). CDR3 residues: CASSMETGRPGNQPQHF. In DNA, the CDR3 is TGTGCCAGTAGTATGGAAACCGGGCGCCCGGGCAATCAGCCCCAGCATTTT.

The chain combines TRBV18 with TRBJ1-2; D gene unclear. Between the trimmed V and J ends, which lost 3 bases and 2 bases, there was a span of 19 bases. The CDR3 runs 17 residues. CDR1 is KGHSH and CDR2 is LQKENI in the germline V gene. CDR3 in amino acids: CASSPGIRTADNYGYTF. As DNA, the CDR3 is TGTGCCAGCTCACCTGGAATTCGGACGGCAGACAACTATGGCTACACCTTC.

As DNA, the CDR3 is TGTGCCAGCAGCTTAGCGACTAGCGGGCCGCTTTACAATGAGCAGTTCTTC. This gives the protein CASSLATSGPLYNEQFF. The chain joins TRBV7-8 to TRBJ2-1; TRBD2 aligns across 10 bases. CDR3 length: 17 amino acids. V lost 0 bases and J lost 4; bases outside the gene matches: 6. The germline V gene has CDR1 SGHVS and CDR2 FQNEAQ.

This chain joins TRBV5-6 and TRBJ2-1; D might be TRBD1 or TRBD2, each matching 7 bases. V was shortened by 4 bases and J by 0 bases, with 14 bases between the two germline ends. This CDR3 spans 16 amino acids. Per the germline V gene, CDR1 is SGHDT and CDR2 is YYEEEE. CDR3 in amino acids: CASSIQGGSSYNEQFF. In nucleotides, the CDR3 is TGTGCCAGCAGCATTCAGGGGGGGAGCTCCTACAATGAGCAGTTCTTC.

This rearrangement joins TRBV4-2 to TRBJ2-1; possibly TRBD2 for D (6 bases). The germline V gene has CDR1 LGHNA and CDR2 YNFKEQ. Trimming left V 4 bases short and J 7 bases short, with 17 bases between. The CDR3 length is 15 residues. The CDR3 DNA reads TGTGCCAGCAGCCCAAGACTAGGCGGCTTGAATGAGCAGTTCTTC. Its protein is CASSPRLGGLNEQFF.

The chain joins TRBV6-5 to TRBJ1-3; tentative D call: TRBD1 (5 bases). The CDR3 runs to 11 residues. With 5 bases removed from V and 8 bases from J, the gap between germline ends came to 7 bases. Germline V gives CDR1 MNHEY, CDR2 SVGAGI. CDR3 sequence reads: CASSDRDTIYF. In DNA form, the CDR3 reads TGTGCCAGCAGTGACAGAGACACCATATATTTT.

The V and J genes are TRBV27 and TRBJ2-7; no firm D call. Germline assignment: CDR1 MNHEY and CDR2 SMNVEV (reference sequence). The CDR3 totals 13 residues. The V and J ends lost 5 bases and 0 bases respectively, with 8 bases between them. This CDR3 is CASSPSSSYEQYF. The CDR3 DNA sequence: TGTGCCAGCAGTCCCTCGAGCTCCTACGAGCAGTACTTC.

The chain has TRBV28 and TRBJ2-3, with TRBD2 matching over 11 bases. The CDR3 is 15 amino acids. Germline CDR1 reads MDHEN; CDR2 reads SYDVKM. The V segment lost 6 bases and the J segment 6 bases; nucleotides outside the gene matches: 8. The CDR3 DNA reads as TGTGCCAGCAGGACTAGCGGGGCTCAAGTGGATACGCAGTATTTT. Encoded protein: CASRTSGAQVDTQYF.

This rearrangement joins TRBV28 to TRBJ1-5, with a possible D match to TRBD1 (5 bases). Germline assignment: CDR1 MDHEN and CDR2 SYDVKM. V was pared by 5 bases and J by 3 bases, with 8 bases between. The CDR3 has 13 residues. The CDR3 nucleotides read TGTGCCAGCAGTCCAGGGCTCAATCAGCCCCAGCATTTT. Translated, it gives CASSPGLNQPQHF.

This chain links TRBV5-6 with TRBJ1-5, with D maybe TRBD1 (6 bases). The length of the CDR3 is 12 residues. In germline, CDR1 is SGHDT, CDR2 YYEEEE. V was cut by 6 bases and J by 6 bases, with 10 bases left in between. The CDR3 DNA reads as TGTGCCAGCAACTCCAGGGGTCAGCCCCAGCATTTT. Amino acid sequence: CASNSRGQPQHF.

Here the CDR3 DNA reads TGTGCCAGCAGCACTGGGACGGCAAGCAATCAGCCCCAGCATTTT. It encodes CASSTGTASNQPQHF. V usage is TRBV28 and J usage is TRBJ1-5, with D possibly being TRBD1 (5 bases). Germline lookup yields CDR1 MDHEN and CDR2 SYDVKM. Between the trimmed V and J ends, which lost 6 bases and 1 base, there was a span of 13 bases. This CDR3 has 15 residues. The full variable domain, in which reference TRBV28 and TRBJ1-5 provide the parts outside the CDR3, is DVKVTQSSRYLVKRTGEKVFLECVQDMDHENMFWYRQDPGLGLRLIYFSYDVKMKEKGDIPEGYSVSREKKERFSLILESASTNQTSMYLCASSTGTASNQPQHFGDGTRLSIL.

This clone was recorded a few times. The CDR3 DNA is TGTGCCAGCAGGCGCGAGGGGGGGGGAGAGAACGAGCAGTACTTC. It encodes CASRREGGGENEQYF. This chain joins TRBV28 and TRBJ2-7, with D possibly matching TRBD2 (7 bases). Between the trimmed V and J ends, which lost 6 bases and 5 bases, there was a span of 20 bases. The CDR3 consists of 15 residues. CDR1 and CDR2 from the germline V gene are MDHEN and SYDVKM.

This rearrangement joins TRBV6-5 to TRBJ1-3; TRBD1 matches at 7 bases. Trimming at V came to 4 bases and at J to 4 bases, leaving 10 bases not matched to a gene. Germline loops: CDR1 MNHEY, CDR2 SVGAGI. The CDR3 length is 16 residues. As DNA, the CDR3 is TGTGCCAGCAGTTCGGGGGACAGCAACAAGGGAAACACCATATATTTT. Translating gives CASSSGDSNKGNTIYF.

The V call is TRBV11-2, the J call TRBJ2-1, with 7 bases identical to TRBD1. Germline assignment: CDR1 SGHAT and CDR2 FQNNGV. The CDR3 covers 16 residues. J gave up 0 bases and V 4 bases, and 6 bases lay outside the gene matches. CDR3 loop: CASSSRGRSSYNEQFF. Here the CDR3 DNA reads TGTGCCAGCAGCTCGAGGGGGCGAAGCTCCTACAATGAGCAGTTCTTC.

The chain links TRBV27 to TRBJ1-2, with D unclear. The CDR3 contains 12 residues. Trimming cost V 6 bases and J 4 bases, with 9 bases left between them. Germline V gene data show CDR1 as MNHEY and CDR2 as SMNVEV (reference sequence). Here the CDR3 DNA reads TGTGCCAGCAGCGGGTGGGGCTATGGCTACACCTTC. It yields the protein CASSGWGYGYTF.

The chain carries TRBV14 and TRBJ2-7; weak D call: TRBD1 (5 bases). The CDR3 is 16 residues long. V dropped 0 bases and J dropped 2 bases, with 14 bases sitting between them. CDR1 SGHDN and CDR2 FVKESK come from the germline V gene. The CDR3 sequence: CASSQDWQGETYEQYF. In nucleotides, the CDR3 is TGTGCCAGCAGCCAAGATTGGCAGGGCGAAACCTACGAGCAGTACTTC.

The V and J genes are TRBV19 and TRBJ1-4; 7 bases agree with TRBD1. V lost 3 bases, J lost 0 bases, and 7 bases stayed unmatched. This CDR3 contains 17 residues. From germline, CDR1 is LNHDA and CDR2 SQIVND (reference sequence). CDR3 sequence: CASSMDRQKATNEKLFF. CDR3 DNA sequence: TGTGCCAGTAGTATGGACAGGCAGAAAGCAACTAATGAAAAACTGTTTTTT.

Only a few counts were recorded for this clone. The chain uses TRBV27 and TRBJ2-1; 7 nucleotides align to TRBD2. V shed 3 bases and J 3 bases; nucleotides not matched to a gene: 5. Germline V lookup: CDR1 MNHEY, CDR2 SMNVEV (reference sequence). This CDR3 has 15 amino acids. The CDR3 DNA reads as TGTGCCAGCAGTTTTAGGCCTAGCGGCTACAATGAGCAGTTCTTC. This encodes CASSFRPSGYNEQFF.